Listed below are T cell receptor beta chains from one sample, sequenced in a study of blood T cell repertoires in COVID-19. Measured with immunoSEQ multiplex PCR; TCRdb has only the in-frame clones, and not every one. Among roughly 55,000 clones, around nine tenths were seen once, and the ten largest hold approximately 15%. What was sequenced was peripheral blood. These TCRs come from a human donor with active COVID-19. The donor label of this sample is uncertain. The CDR3 runs from the conserved cysteine through the conserved F or W. D genes are given only for firm matches. Expanded clones are given a class, and other clones once, few, many or no size at all.

v_gene,len,abundance,j_gene,d_gene,CDR3aa,CDR3nt
TRBV19,15,-,TRBJ1-1,-,CASSDRDLMNTEAFF,TGTGCCAGTAGTGACCGGGATCTGATGAACACTGAAGCTTTCTTT
TRBV19,14,-,TRBJ1-2,-,CASSRPGLYYGYTF,TGTGCCAGTAGCCGGCCGGGACTGTACTATGGCTACACCTTC
TRBV11-2,15,-,TRBJ2-3,-,CASSLGDYITDTQYF,TGTGCCAGCAGCTTAGGCGATTATATTACAGATACGCAGTATTTT
TRBV5-4,20,-,TRBJ2-3,TRBD2,CASSFGGKRGGAARTDTQYF,TGTGCCAGCAGCTTCGGTGGGAAGCGGGGGGGAGCCGCCCGGACAGATACGCAGTATTTT
TRBV15,13,once,TRBJ1-4,-,CATSRVQKEKLFF,TGTGCCACCAGCAGAGTCCAGAAAGAAAAACTGTTTTTT
TRBV5-1,14,once,TRBJ2-3,-,CASSLGYSTDTQYF,TGCGCCAGCAGCTTGGGCTACAGCACAGATACGCAGTATTTT
TRBV9,15,-,TRBJ2-3,TRBD2,CASSGGLAGTDTQYF,TGTGCCAGCAGCGGGGGACTAGCGGGAACAGATACGCAGTATTTT
TRBV5-1,14,-,TRBJ2-7,-,CASSLKPGVDEQYF,TGCGCCAGCAGCTTGAAGCCAGGGGTGGACGAGCAGTACTTC
TRBV7-7,13,once,TRBJ2-2,-,CASSPRVAGELFF,TGTGCTAGCAGCCCCAGGGTGGCCGGGGAGCTGTTTTTT
TRBV9,15,-,TRBJ2-1,-,CASSVVTGPYNEQFF,TGTGCCAGCAGCGTAGTAACAGGGCCCTACAATGAGCAGTTCTTC
TRBV6-5,14,-,TRBJ1-2,TRBD1,CASSYLRGNYGYTF,TGTGCCAGCAGTTATCTCAGGGGGAACTATGGCTACACCTTC
TRBV19,13,-,TRBJ1-2,-,CASTEDSPYGYTF,TGTGCCAGTACCGAGGACAGCCCCTATGGCTACACCTTC
TRBV18,14,-,TRBJ1-4,-,CASSPLGGGEKLFF,TGTGCCAGCTCCCCATTAGGCGGAGGTGAAAAACTGTTTTTT
TRBV20-1,13,-,TRBJ2-1,-,CSASPDRANEQFF,TGCAGTGCTAGTCCGGACAGAGCCAATGAGCAGTTCTTC
TRBV9,16,-,TRBJ1-2,TRBD1,CASSVGAGQGAGGYTF,TGTGCCAGCAGCGTAGGCGCGGGACAGGGGGCTGGAGGCTACACCTTC
TRBV9,16,-,TRBJ2-1,TRBD2,CASSVVGLAGIHEQFF,TGTGCCAGCAGCGTAGTAGGACTAGCTGGGATCCATGAGCAGTTCTTC
TRBV11-2,13,few,TRBJ2-7,-,CASSSQALNEQYF,TGTGCCAGCAGCTCTCAGGCCCTCAACGAGCAGTACTTC
TRBV7-8,18,-,TRBJ1-6,TRBD1,CASSWETGGAFFGSPLHF,TGTGCCAGCAGCTGGGAGACAGGGGGTGCCTTTTTTGGTTCACCCCTCCACTTT
TRBV6-5,13,few,TRBJ2-7,-,CASSYATSFEQYF,TGTGCCAGCAGTTACGCCACTAGTTTCGAGCAGTACTTC
TRBV19,14,-,TRBJ2-2,TRBD2,CATGGSSGTGELFF,TGTGCCACCGGGGGGTCTTCCGGAACCGGGGAGCTGTTTTTT
TRBV7-3,13,-,TRBJ2-5,TRBD1,CASSQGVTETQYF,TGTGCCAGCAGCCAGGGGGTGACAGAGACCCAGTACTTC
TRBV4-3,13,-,TRBJ2-2,-,CASSATEWGELFF,TGCGCCAGCAGCGCTACGGAGTGGGGGGAGCTGTTTTTT
TRBV9,15,-,TRBJ2-3,TRBD2,CASSLGTSGADTQYF,TGTGCCAGCAGCCTCGGGACTAGCGGGGCGGATACGCAGTATTTT
TRBV7-2,12,-,TRBJ2-5,-,CASGGAGKTQYF,TGTGCCAGTGGGGGGGCGGGGAAGACCCAGTACTTC
TRBV9,19,-,TRBJ2-7,TRBD2,CASSVAGDGVAGGYYEQYF,TGTGCCAGCAGCGTCGCAGGGGACGGGGTAGCGGGGGGCTATTACGAGCAGTACTTC
TRBV5-6,13,-,TRBJ2-3,TRBD1,CASGGTGADTQYF,TGTGCCAGCGGGGGGACAGGGGCAGATACGCAGTATTTT
TRBV7-7,13,once,TRBJ2-1,-,CASSLDSPGEQFF,TGTGCTAGCAGCTTAGATAGTCCGGGGGAGCAGTTCTTC
TRBV6-1,16,-,TRBJ1-1,-,CASSEAWEGRNTEAFF,TGTGCCAGCAGTGAAGCCTGGGAGGGACGCAACACTGAAGCTTTCTTT
TRBV3-1/TRBV3-2,14,-,TRBJ2-2,-,CASSQIWGAGELFF,TGTGCCAGCAGCCAAATTTGGGGGGCCGGGGAGCTGTTTTTT
TRBV11-3,14,-,TRBJ1-1,-,CASSLTGVNTEAFF,TGTGCCAGCAGCTTAACGGGGGTGAACACTGAAGCTTTCTTT
TRBV29-1,11,-,TRBJ2-1,-,CSVRINNEQFF,TGCAGCGTCCGTATTAACAATGAGCAGTTCTTC
TRBV7-2,16,-,TRBJ2-1,TRBD2,CASSLGAGLAGGEQFF,TGTGCCAGCAGCTTAGGGGCCGGACTAGCGGGAGGGGAGCAGTTCTTC
TRBV3-1/TRBV3-2,16,-,TRBJ2-1,TRBD2,CASSPRGLAIYNEQFF,TGTGCCAGCAGCCCTAGGGGACTAGCGATTTACAATGAGCAGTTCTTC
TRBV9,14,-,TRBJ2-3,TRBD2,CASSVGGGADTQYF,TGTGCCAGCAGCGTCGGCGGGGGGGCTGATACGCAGTATTTT
TRBV14,11,-,TRBJ2-1,-,CASSGYNEQFF,TGTGCCAGCTCGGGATACAATGAGCAGTTCTTC
TRBV2,15,-,TRBJ2-3,TRBD2,CASRPGVAGGNTQYF,TGTGCCAGCAGACCTGGGGTAGCGGGTGGAAATACGCAGTATTTT
TRBV12-5,15,-,TRBJ2-3,TRBD1,CASGRQGKSPDTQYF,TGTGCTAGTGGTCGACAGGGGAAGTCACCAGATACGCAGTATTTT
TRBV27,13,-,TRBJ1-6,-,CASSLSWGSPLHF,TGTGCCAGCAGTTTATCGTGGGGCTCACCCCTCCACTTT
TRBV7-9,15,-,TRBJ1-5,TRBD1,CASSHGQGGDQPQHF,TGTGCCAGCAGCCACGGACAGGGTGGCGATCAGCCCCAGCATTTT
TRBV10-3,18,once,TRBJ2-3,TRBD2,CAIGPRVLSGRAPDTQYF,TGTGCCATCGGCCCCAGGGTTTTGAGCGGGAGGGCCCCAGATACGCAGTATTTT
TRBV6-5,14,-,TRBJ1-1,TRBD1,CASSSGTGDTEAFF,TGTGCCAGCAGCTCCGGGACAGGAGACACTGAAGCTTTCTTT
TRBV11-2,15,-,TRBJ2-6,-,CASSLGRSGANVLTF,TGTGCCAGCAGCTTAGGGAGATCTGGGGCCAACGTCCTGACTTTC
TRBV9,16,-,TRBJ2-2,-,CASSTPFDRNTGELFF,TGTGCCAGCAGCACACCCTTCGACAGGAACACCGGGGAGCTGTTTTTT
TRBV7-8,15,-,TRBJ1-1,-,CASSLGGGRGTEAFF,TGTGCCAGCAGCCTAGGGGGGGGGCGCGGCACTGAAGCTTTCTTT